This TCR beta chain is drawn from a study of OX40 agonist ivuxolimab in advanced cancers. This clone was seen once. This table comes from immunoSEQ multiplex PCR, and its TCRdb copy is limited to in-frame clones, with some not included. The table lists 82,000 or so clones, roughly 85% of them singletons. The CDR3 loop spans 16 amino acids. Germline V gene data show CDR1 as SGHAT and CDR2 as FQNNGV. The V and J ends lost 0 bases and 2 bases respectively, with 14 bases between them. This TCR was recovered from an adult with an advanced solid tumor such as melanoma, head and neck, liver or kidney cancer. The source material was CD4+ or CD8+ T cells sorted from blood, sampled in a trial of the OX40 agonist ivuxolimab. The rearrangement joins TRBV11-2 to TRBJ2-7; D possibly uses TRBD1 or TRBD2 (5 bases each). The CDR3 nucleotides are TGTGCCAGCAGCTTAGATCTGGGGACGGTTACCTACGAGCAGTACTTC. This translates into CASSLDLGTVTYEQYF.